This TCR beta chain derives from a study of identical twins. General study findings and limits: Invariant MAIT and iNKT cells could partly confound zero-insertion analyses. Abundant beta clonotypes from cord blood bore fewer insertions; memory repertoires lacked this pattern.

On this clonotype itself: Its cognate antigen is unknown.

J was trimmed by 1 base and V by 5 bases; bases with no gene match: 4. The CDR3 spans 15 residues. CDR1 and CDR2 from the germline V gene are SEHNR and FQNEAQ (reference sequence). All donors were healthy, and all were Caucasian. Unique molecular identifiers were present on cDNA, and template switching added a universal primer site. TCRdb ran MiXCR on the 5' RACE reads and lists one entry per CDR3 protein. The data contain roughly 700,000 distinct CDR3 sequences, 8.6% of them singletons. These data also formed part of another study, on yellow fever vaccine responses in identical twins.

The sequenced sample was PBMCs. The clonotype was recovered from a woman between 18 and 30 years old in good health. The J gene is TRBJ2-5, the V gene TRBV7-9; 10 bases line up with TRBD2. CDR3: CASSELAGPQETQYF. The CDR3 nucleotides are TGTGCCAGCAGCGAACTAGCGGGACCCCAAGAGACCCAGTACTTC. Variable domain in full (rest from reference TRBV7-9 and TRBJ2-5): DTGVSQNPRHKITKRGQNVTFRCDPISEHNRLYWYRQTLGQGPEFLTYFQNEAQLEKSRLLSDRFSAERPKGSFSTLEIQRTEQGDSAMYLCASSELAGPQETQYFGPGTRLLVL.